The clone carrying this T cell receptor beta chain occurred a few times. No antigen is known for it. These data belong to a study of vaccination and CD4 T cells after COVID-19. Study-level points and caveats: Within convalescent individuals, 304 out of 307 vaccine-specific clones proved to be spike mono-reactive. A median 86.3% of convalescent patients' SARS-CoV-2-reactive clones emerged only after vaccination.

The germline gives CDR1 SNHLY, CDR2 FYNNEI. Trimming pared 0 bases from V and 6 bases from J, leaving 11 bases between. CDR3 size: 15 residues. The treatment denotes: approximately 9-day PBMC culture with coronavirus spike peptide pools or control peptides (ViraFEST assay). After expanding antigen-specific T cells with peptide pools, ViraFEST sequenced their TCRs. Culture conditions combined fewer than 2.5 million PBMCs per well with about 9.2 IU/ml IL-2 and about 10 ug/ml peptide pools. Sequencing of DNA taken from cultured CD4+ T cells relied on the Oncomine TCR Beta short-read assay. TCRdb passed the PCR reads through MiXCR, listing each CDR3 protein once. Of approximately 18,000 distinct CDR3 sequences listed, approximately 45% were seen once; the top ten hold approximately 6.1%.

The origin of this receptor is a human donor who had recovered from COVID-19. Sample: CD4+ T cells from blood, cultured in vitro, taken after SARS-CoV-2 vaccination. This chain uses TRBV2 with TRBJ2-2; D is perhaps TRBD1 (5 bases). Here the CDR3 reads CASSEADRKSGELFF. The CDR3 nucleotides read TGTGCCAGCAGTGAAGCCGACAGAAAGTCCGGGGAGCTGTTTTTT.